This passage covers 7 T cell receptor beta chains from one sample sequenced in a study of blood T cell repertoires in COVID-19. Using immunoSEQ multiplex PCR, the repertoire was profiled, and TCRdb retains in-frame clones only, with some absent. The table has tens of thousands of clones, roughly 86% seen once. The sequencing input was peripheral blood. The receptors were sampled from a woman aged 80 or over with acute or convalescent COVID-19.

This chain connects TRBV5-4 to TRBJ2-7; 8 nucleotides align to TRBD2. Germline assignment: CDR1 SGHNT and CDR2 YYREEE (reference sequence). The CDR3 contains 14 residues. The V gene end was trimmed by 3 bases and the J gene end by 7 bases; junction bases not matched to a gene: 9. The CDR3 protein is CASSYTVAGKEQYV. The CDR3 DNA follows: TGTGCCAGCAGCTACACCGTAGCGGGGAAGGAGCAGTACGTC.

On this clone itself: At one of its ends the junction is not consistent with the germline gene, which may arise from a read error. The rearrangement uses TRBV2 and TRBJ1-4; 7 bases agree with TRBD1. Per germline, CDR1 SNHLY and CDR2 FYNNEI. This CDR3 contains 13 residues. CDR3 sequence: CASKDRARMKPFF. CDR3 in DNA: TGTGCCAGCAAAGACAGGGCGAGGATGAAACCGTTTTTT.

The rearrangement uses TRBV3-1 (or the pseudogene TRBV3-2) and TRBJ2-2; D not certain. The ends were cut back, 1 base at V and 8 bases at J, with 5 bases in the middle. CDR1 is LGHDT and CDR2 is YNNKEL in the germline V gene (reference sequence). The CDR3 is made up of 12 amino acids. The CDR3 loop is CASSQGSGELFF. In DNA, the CDR3 is TGTGCCAGCAGCCAAGGTAGTGGGGAGCTGTTTTTT.

The CDR3 bases are TGCGCCAGCAGCTTGGCCCCCAGTAGCAATCAGCCCCAGCATTTT. Its protein product is CASSLAPSSNQPQHF. This sequence joins TRBV5-1 and TRBJ1-5; D remains ambiguous. This CDR3 is built from 15 residues. V lost 0 bases, J lost 0 bases, and 7 bases lay in between. Germline-derived CDR1 and CDR2 are SGHRS and YFSETQ.

The V and J genes are TRBV5-1 and TRBJ2-2; tentative D call: TRBD1 (6 bases). The CDR3 has 15 amino acids. With 1 base removed from V and 2 bases from J, the gap between germline ends came to 9 bases. From germline, CDR1 is SGHRS and CDR2 YFSETQ. In nucleotides, the CDR3 is TGCGCCAGCAGCTTGACAGGGATTAACACCGGGGAGCTGTTTTTT. It codes for CASSLTGINTGELFF.

This clone appeared once. The rearrangement links TRBV4-2 to TRBJ2-2; 9 bases agree with TRBD2. There are 15 residues in the CDR3. Germline loops: CDR1 LGHNA, CDR2 YNFKEQ. V lost 1 base and J lost 6; bases outside the gene matches: 3. Here the CDR3 reads CASSQVGTSSGELFF. The CDR3 DNA sequence: TGTGCCAGCAGCCAAGTTGGGACTAGCTCCGGGGAGCTGTTTTTT.

V gene TRBV6-2 or TRBV6-3 combines with J gene TRBJ2-7; the D gene is possibly TRBD2 (5 bases). Germline values: CDR1 MNHEY, CDR2 SVGEGT. The CDR3 has 11 residues. V lost 4 bases and J 5 bases, leaving 6 bases between the germline ends. CDR3 protein: CASSSGDEQYF. CDR3 nucleotides: TGTGCCAGCAGTTCCGGGGACGAGCAGTACTTC.